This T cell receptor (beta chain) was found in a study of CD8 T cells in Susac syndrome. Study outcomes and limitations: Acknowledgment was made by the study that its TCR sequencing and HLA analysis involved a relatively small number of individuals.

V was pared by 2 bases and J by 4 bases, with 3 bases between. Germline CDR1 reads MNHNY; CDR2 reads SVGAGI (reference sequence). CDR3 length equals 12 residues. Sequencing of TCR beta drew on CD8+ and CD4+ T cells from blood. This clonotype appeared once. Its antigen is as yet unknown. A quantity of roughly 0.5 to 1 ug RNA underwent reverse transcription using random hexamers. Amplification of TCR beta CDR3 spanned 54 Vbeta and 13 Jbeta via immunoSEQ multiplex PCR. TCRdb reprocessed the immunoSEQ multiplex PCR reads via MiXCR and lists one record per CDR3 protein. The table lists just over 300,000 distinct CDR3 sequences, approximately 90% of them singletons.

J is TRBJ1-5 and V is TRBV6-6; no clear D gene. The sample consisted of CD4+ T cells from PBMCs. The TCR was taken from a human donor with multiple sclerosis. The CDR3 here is CASSYANQPQHF. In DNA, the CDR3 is TGTGCCAGCAGTTACGCAAATCAGCCCCAGCATTTT.